Listed here are 30 T cell receptor beta chains from one sample, sequenced in a study of T cells in Graves' hyperthyroidism and ophthalmopathy. RNA transcripts yielded amplified TCR beta CDR3 regions. HTBI primers drove first-round RT-PCR of the TCR CDR3. TCRdb itself ran the multiplex PCR reads through MiXCR, one entry per CDR3 protein. The top ten hold about 15% of the sample, which has a few hundred thousand distinct CDR3 sequences, around 13% seen once. The sequenced sample was blood. These receptors came from a woman between 40 and 55 years old with Graves' hyperthyroidism.

This clonotype was recorded many times. This chain links TRBV27 with TRBJ1-6; D might be TRBD1 (5 bases). Germline V gives CDR1 MNHEY, CDR2 SMNVEV (reference sequence). The CDR3 runs 15 residues. V was shortened by 5 bases and J by 3 bases, with 11 bases between the two germline ends. In nucleotides, the CDR3 is TGTGCCAGCAGTCCCGCCGGGGGCTATAATTCACCCCTCCACTTT. Translating gives CASSPAGGYNSPLHF.

This clonotype has more than one count but fewer than ten. V gene TRBV3-1 combines with J gene TRBJ1-6, with D unclear. V lost 1 base to trimming and J lost 13 bases, with 8 bases between them. This CDR3 spans 12 amino acids. Germline CDR1 is LGHDT and CDR2 is YNNKEL (reference sequence). The CDR3, as DNA: TGTGCCAGCAGCCAAGGAGGAAACCCCCTCCACTTT. Translation gives CASSQGGNPLHF. The entire variable domain, with the rest obtained from reference TRBV3-1 and TRBJ1-6, is as follows: DTAVSQTPKYLVTQMGNDKSIKCEQNLGHDTMYWYKQDSKKFLKIMFSYNNKELIINETVPNRFSPKSPDKAHLNLHINSLELGDSAVYFCASSQGGNPLHFGNGTRLTVT.

The V and J genes are TRBV20-1 and TRBJ2-5; 7 bases are shared with TRBD2. Germline trimming cut 3 bases from V and 2 bases from J; bases unmatched to any gene: 12. This CDR3 comprises 16 residues. The germline V gene encodes CDR1 DFQATT and CDR2 SNEGSKA (reference sequence). The CDR3, as DNA: TGCAGTGCTAGGGGCCCCCTAGCGGACCTACAAGAGACCCAGTACTTC. This codes for CSARGPLADLQETQYF.

This clonotype was seen ten or more times. V and J are TRBV20-1 and TRBJ1-5, with D hard to call. The V end was cut by 1 base, the J end by 5 bases, with 15 bases between. This CDR3 contains 15 residues. The V gene's germline CDR1 is DFQATT and CDR2 SNEGSKA (reference sequence). CDR3 sequence reads: CSARVSGQTYQPQHF. CDR3 sequence (DNA): TGCAGTGCTAGAGTGAGTGGGCAGACTTATCAGCCCCAGCATTTT.

This clonotype was seen a few times. The V call is TRBV4-1, the J call TRBJ1-2; D is perhaps TRBD1 (5 bases). This CDR3 has 15 residues. Germline CDR1 MGHRA, CDR2 YSYEKL. Between the trimmed V and J ends, which lost 3 bases and 3 bases, there was a span of 14 bases. The CDR3 sequence: CASSQESRGYYGYTF. DNA of the CDR3: TGCGCCAGCAGCCAGGAATCGAGGGGATACTATGGCTACACCTTC.

The chain combines TRBV6-2 or TRBV6-3 with TRBJ2-3; D ambiguous. V was shortened by 5 bases and J by 2 bases, with 8 bases between the two germline ends. This CDR3 comprises 13 residues. The germline CDR1 and CDR2 sequences are MNHEY and SVGEGT. The CDR3 DNA follows: TGTGCCAGCAGTACGACACCCACAGATACGCAGTATTTT. As protein: CASSTTPTDTQYF.

In the case of this clonotype: At one boundary the junction diverges from the germline segment, which might be a read error. The V call is TRBV28, the J call TRBJ2-7; possibly TRBD2 for D (5 bases). CDR3 length: 14 residues. Germline assignment: CDR1 MDHEN and CDR2 SYDVKM. The CDR3 nucleotides are TGTGCCAGCAATTTAGTTGCGGGCTCCTACGAGCAGTACTTC. Amino acids: CASNLVAGSYEQYF.

This clonotype was seen at least ten times. This chain uses TRBV12-3 or TRBV12-4 with TRBJ2-7; D is perhaps TRBD1 (6 bases). V lost 6 bases to trimming and J lost 5 bases, with 8 bases between them. This CDR3 is built from 11 residues. The CDR3 loop is CASRDSDEQYF. Written as DNA, the CDR3 is TGTGCCAGCAGGGACAGTGACGAGCAGTACTTC.

This clonotype was detected many times. The chain has TRBV30 and TRBJ2-6; TRBD2 might be the D (5 bases). The CDR3 is 16 residues long. Trimming removed 2 bases at V and 0 bases at J, with 11 bases between. CDR1 is GTSNPN and CDR2 is SVGIG in the germline V gene (reference sequence). The CDR3 here is CAWSRTAYSGANVLTF. The DNA of the CDR3 is TGTGCCTGGAGTCGGACTGCCTACTCTGGGGCCAACGTCCTGACTTTC.

This clonotype was counted many times. The V and J genes are TRBV10-2 and TRBJ2-1, with a possible D match to TRBD2 (5 bases). The V gene lost 7 bases and the J gene lost 0 bases, with 16 bases spanning the gap. The V gene's germline CDR1 is WSHSY and CDR2 SAAADI. The CDR3 totals 16 residues. CDR3 residues: CASKTVSADSYNEQFF. The CDR3 DNA follows: TGCGCCAGCAAAACGGTTAGCGCGGACTCCTACAATGAGCAGTTCTTC.

This clonotype was counted many times. The chain links TRBV7-3 to TRBJ2-5; 7 positions match TRBD2. Germline loops: CDR1 SGHTA, CDR2 FQGTGA. The junction had 6 bases not matched to a gene; V was cut back by 3 bases and J by 5 bases. The CDR3 contains 14 residues. The CDR3 DNA sequence: TGTGCCAGCAGCTTGGACGGGGGGACGGAGACCCAGTACTTC. Its translation is CASSLDGGTETQYF.

In its sample, this clonotype was seen many times. The chain carries TRBV9 and TRBJ1-6, with no clear D. V lost 0 bases and J 2 bases, leaving 9 bases between the germline ends. This CDR3 contains 16 residues. CDR1 and CDR2 (germline): SGDLS, YYNGEE. The CDR3 nucleotides read TGTGCCAGCAGCGTAGGAGCAGATACCTATAATTCACCCCTCCACTTT. It translates to CASSVGADTYNSPLHF.

This clonotype was counted at least ten times. The V gene is TRBV5-1, the J gene TRBJ2-2, with 7 bases lining up with TRBD1. Germline CDR1 reads SGHRS; CDR2 reads YFSETQ. The trim removed 3 bases at V and 0 bases at J, leaving 14 bases unmatched. The CDR3 has 19 amino acids. As DNA, the CDR3 is TGCGCCAGCAGCTACGCCCCTTTAGACAGGGCGGCGAACACCGGGGAGCTGTTTTTT. Translation gives CASSYAPLDRAANTGELFF.

At least ten counts were recorded for this clonotype. The rearrangement uses TRBV6-1 and TRBJ2-7; 10 bases agree with TRBD1. The CDR3 covers 13 residues. The germline gives CDR1 MNHNS, CDR2 SASEGT. Losses at the gene ends were 7 bases for V and 2 bases for J; bases not matched to a gene: 2. CDR3 sequence: CASKGQGAYEQYF. DNA of the CDR3: TGTGCCAGCAAAGGACAGGGGGCCTACGAGCAGTACTTC.

With regard to this clonotype: Compared with germline, one end of the junction differs, possibly owing to a read error. The chain joins TRBV13 to TRBJ1-6; no definite D call. CDR3 length equals 17 residues. CDR1 PRHDT and CDR2 FYEKMQ come from the germline V gene (reference sequence). CDR3 residues: CASSPRTGTTYNSPLHF. CDR3 nucleotide sequence: TGCGCCAGCAGCCCCCGGACGGGAACTACTTATAATTCACCCCTCCACTTT.

This clonotype was counted ten times or more. A much larger clonotype is one base distant, so this may be a read error. The rearrangement joins TRBV28 to TRBJ2-1; weak D call: TRBD1 (6 bases). CDR3 length equals 14 residues. V lost 2 bases and J 1 base, leaving 6 bases between the germline ends. Germline V gene sequence: CDR1 MDHEN, CDR2 SYDVKM. CDR3 protein: CASSLDRSYNEQFF. The CDR3 nucleotides are TGTGCCAGCAGTTTAGACAGGTCCTACAATGAGCAGTTCTTC.

This clonotype appeared many times. The rearrangement uses TRBV30 and TRBJ1-1; D gene ambiguous. The CDR3 has 13 residues. Trimming removed 2 bases at V and 1 base at J, with 8 bases between. The germline gives CDR1 GTSNPN, CDR2 SVGIG (reference sequence). The CDR3, as DNA: TGTGCCTGGAGTCAGAAGGGGAACACTGAAGCTTTCTTT. Translated: CAWSQKGNTEAFF.

This clonotype was picked up many times. The chain carries TRBV6-1 and TRBJ2-1, with 7 bases lining up with TRBD2. This CDR3 is built from 16 residues. Per germline, CDR1 MNHNS and CDR2 SASEGT. After removal of 5 bases from V and 0 bases from J, the junction contained 7 bases not matched to a gene. The CDR3 reads CASSYGLVGSYNEQFF. The DNA for the CDR3 is TGTGCCAGCAGTTATGGACTAGTGGGCTCCTACAATGAGCAGTTCTTC.

This clonotype appeared many times. The V and J genes are TRBV5-1 and TRBJ2-3, with 9 bases fitting TRBD1. The CDR3 is 15 amino acids. The V and J ends lost 3 bases and 5 bases, in that order; junction bases with no gene match: 7. The germline V gene encodes CDR1 SGHRS and CDR2 YFSETQ. In nucleotides, the CDR3 is TGCGCCAGCAGCTGGGGACAGGGACGGGGAGATACGCAGTATTTT. This codes for CASSWGQGRGDTQYF. The full variable domain, its missing parts supplied by reference TRBV5-1 and TRBJ2-3, is KAGVTQTPRYLIKTRGQQVTLSCSPISGHRSVSWYQQTPGQGLQFLFEYFSETQRNKGNFPGRFSGRQFSNSRSEMNVSTLELGDSALYLCASSWGQGRGDTQYFGPGTRLTVL.

The chain links TRBV6-2 or TRBV6-3 to TRBJ2-7; no reliable D call. Trimming left V 4 bases short and J 1 base short, with 11 bases between. Germline V gene lookup returns CDR1 MNHEY and CDR2 SVGEGT. The CDR3 totals 14 residues. CDR3 in DNA: TGTGCCAGCAGTTCTGACTCTTCGTCCTACGAGCAGTACTTC. Translation gives CASSSDSSSYEQYF.

This clonotype was observed a handful of times. The chain has TRBV14 and TRBJ1-1; D unclear. Deletions cut 5 bases from V and 2 bases from J, with 0 bases between. The CDR3 consists of 10 residues. The germline gives CDR1 SGHDN, CDR2 FVKESK. In DNA, the CDR3 is TGTGCCAGCAGCAACACTGAAGCTTTCTTT. It yields the protein CASSNTEAFF.

J is TRBJ2-1 and V is TRBV19; tentatively, D is TRBD1 or TRBD2 (5 bases each). The CDR3 contains 15 residues. V was trimmed by 3 bases and J by 4 bases, leaving 13 bases between them. Germline V CDR1 and CDR2: LNHDA, SQIVND (reference sequence). The CDR3 DNA sequence: TGTGCCAGTAGTATCGGGGCGTCCGCGTACAATGAGCAGTTCTTC. Translation: CASSIGASAYNEQFF.

This chain uses TRBV2 with TRBJ1-5, with D possibly TRBD1 on 6 matching bases. V shed 8 bases and J shed 0 bases, with 20 bases lying between them. The CDR3 consists of 17 residues. Germline lookup yields CDR1 SNHLY and CDR2 FYNNEI. The CDR3 region has the DNA TGTGCCAGCCGTGCAGGGAGAGGAGGGGGTAGCAATCAGCCCCAGCATTTT. Protein: CASRAGRGGGSNQPQHF.

The table lists this clonotype with many counts. This sequence joins TRBV29-1 and TRBJ2-5, with D perhaps being TRBD1 or TRBD2 (5 bases each). CDR1 and CDR2 from the germline V gene are SQVTM and ANQGSEA. The CDR3 has 12 amino acids. V gave up 3 bases and J gave up 3 bases, with 8 bases separating them. The CDR3 bases are TGCAGCGTTGAGGGACCGAAAGAGACCCAGTACTTC. Protein sequence: CSVEGPKETQYF.

Many counts were recorded for this clonotype. This sequence joins TRBV7-6 and TRBJ2-5; D gene uncertain. CDR1 SGHVS and CDR2 FNYEAQ come from the germline V gene. V gave up 3 bases and J gave up 2 bases, with 7 bases separating them. The CDR3 consists of 13 residues. The chain's CDR3 is CASSFSEQETQYF. The CDR3 bases are TGTGCCAGCAGCTTTTCGGAGCAAGAGACCCAGTACTTC. Looking up the rest from reference TRBV7-6 and TRBJ2-5 gives the full variable domain: GAGVSQSPRYKVTKRGQDVALRCDPISGHVSLYWYRQALGQGPEFLTYFNYEAQQDKSGLPNDRFSAERPEGSISTLTIQRTEQRDSAMYRCASSFSEQETQYFGPGTRLLVL.

This clonotype was detected many times. This rearrangement joins TRBV12-3 or TRBV12-4 to TRBJ1-4, with D perhaps matching TRBD1 (5 bases). V lost 1 base, J lost 8 bases, and 11 bases lay in between. The CDR3 contains 14 residues. The DNA of the CDR3 is TGTGCCAGCAGTTTAGGGGGGTATGGAGAAAAACTGTTTTTT. It translates to CASSLGGYGEKLFF.

In regard to this clonotype: With a much larger clone just one base away, this may be a read error. The J gene is TRBJ2-7, the V gene TRBV7-9; 7 bases line up with TRBD1. CDR3 length equals 14 residues. The V gene end was trimmed by 3 bases and the J gene end by 0 bases; junction bases not matched to a gene: 2. The germline gives CDR1 SEHNR, CDR2 FQNEAQ (reference sequence). This CDR3 is CASSFDRASYEQYF. As DNA, the CDR3 is TGTGCCAGCAGCTTTGACAGGGCCTCCTACGAGCAGTACTTC. Complete variable domain (other parts from reference TRBV7-9 and TRBJ2-7): DTGVSQNPRHKITKRGQNVTFRCDPISEHNRLYWYRQTLGQGPEFLTYFQNEAQLEKSRLLSDRFSAERPKGSFSTLEIQRTEQGDSAMYLCASSFDRASYEQYFGPGTRLTVT.

The chain uses TRBV6-4 and TRBJ2-1; TRBD2 might be the D (6 bases). V lost 5 bases and J lost 0, with 11 bases in between. The germline V gene encodes CDR1 MRHNA and CDR2 SNTAGT. The CDR3 is 15 amino acids. The CDR3 bases are TGTGCCAGCAGTTCGGAGGGGAGCTCCTACAATGAGCAGTTCTTC. As protein: CASSSEGSSYNEQFF.

The V call is TRBV20-1, the J call TRBJ2-7; tentative D call: TRBD1 (6 bases). The CDR3 extends over 16 amino acids. The germline gives CDR1 DFQATT, CDR2 SNEGSKA (reference sequence). V gave up 2 bases and J gave up 3 bases, with 20 bases separating them. CDR3 region: CSARLPGDMINYEQYF. CDR3 nucleotide sequence: TGCAGTGCTAGATTGCCCGGGGACATGATAAACTACGAGCAGTACTTC.

This clonotype was counted at least ten times. The chain uses TRBV5-1 and TRBJ2-7, with D unclear. The V end lost 4 bases, the J end lost 0 bases, and 11 bases lay between the germline ends. The germline V gene encodes CDR1 SGHRS and CDR2 YFSETQ. This CDR3 is built from 14 residues. As DNA, the CDR3 is TGCGCCAGCAGCCTCGGGCACAGCTCCTACGAGCAGTACTTC. It yields the protein CASSLGHSSYEQYF.